The sequence of this T cell receptor beta chain was determined in a study of monozygotic twins with inflammatory bowel disease. Following a re-call of the 5' RACE reads, TCRdb has one entry per CDR3 protein and lacks DNA. This sample contains some 450,000 distinct CDR3 sequences. The germline V gene encodes CDR1 SQVTM and CDR2 ANQGSEA. This CDR3 region has 15 residues. The specimen sequenced was blood. The origin of this receptor is a human donor with ulcerative colitis or Crohn's disease, or a healthy co-twin of an affected twin (not recorded which). The rearrangement uses TRBV29-1 and TRBJ1-1. CDR3 sequence reads: CSVAPVRAMNTEAFF.